This note documents a single T cell receptor (beta chain) sequence. Antigen: not known. Patients each gave 1 to 8 samples, pretreatment and on-treatment. Germline V gives CDR1 SGHRS, CDR2 YFSETQ. Deletions cut 1 base from V and 2 bases from J, with 13 bases between. The CDR3 extends over 16 amino acids. The repertoire was sequenced with immunoSEQ multiplex PCR; TCRdb's copy has only in-frame clones and lacks some. The sample lists tens of thousands of clones; about 85% were seen once. The data belong to a study of PD-L1 blockade in urothelial cancer. Study context: Timepoints chosen for blood analysis were 3 weeks (second dose) and 6 weeks after treatment start. T cell content in blood samples showed a median of around 140,000.

Whole-study results and caveats: Better survival was forecast by a pretreatment blood TCR clonality below the median.

This specimen was PBMCs, taken around atezolizumab (anti-PD-L1) treatment. The chain combines TRBV5-1 with TRBJ2-1; D is perhaps TRBD2 (6 bases). The source is a man between 60 and 75 years old with urothelial cancer. The chain's CDR3 is CASSLSGGVTYNEQFF. The CDR3 region has the DNA TGCGCCAGCAGCTTGTCGGGCGGGGTTACCTACAATGAGCAGTTCTTC.